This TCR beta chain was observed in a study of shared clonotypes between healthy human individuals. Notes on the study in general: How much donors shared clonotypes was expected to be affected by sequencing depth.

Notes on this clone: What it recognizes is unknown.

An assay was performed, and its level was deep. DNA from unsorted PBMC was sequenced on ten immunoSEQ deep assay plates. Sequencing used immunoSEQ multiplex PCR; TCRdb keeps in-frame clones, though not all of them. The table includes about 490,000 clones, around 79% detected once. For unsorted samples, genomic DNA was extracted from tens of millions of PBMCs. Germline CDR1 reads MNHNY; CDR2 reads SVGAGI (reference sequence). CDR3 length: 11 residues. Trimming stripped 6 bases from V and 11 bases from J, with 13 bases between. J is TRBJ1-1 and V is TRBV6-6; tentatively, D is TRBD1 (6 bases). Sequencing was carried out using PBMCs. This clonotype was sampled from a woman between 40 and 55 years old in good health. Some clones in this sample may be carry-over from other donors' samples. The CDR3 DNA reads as TGTGCCAGCAGCCTACAGGGTGACGCTTTCTTT. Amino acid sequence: CASSLQGDAFF.